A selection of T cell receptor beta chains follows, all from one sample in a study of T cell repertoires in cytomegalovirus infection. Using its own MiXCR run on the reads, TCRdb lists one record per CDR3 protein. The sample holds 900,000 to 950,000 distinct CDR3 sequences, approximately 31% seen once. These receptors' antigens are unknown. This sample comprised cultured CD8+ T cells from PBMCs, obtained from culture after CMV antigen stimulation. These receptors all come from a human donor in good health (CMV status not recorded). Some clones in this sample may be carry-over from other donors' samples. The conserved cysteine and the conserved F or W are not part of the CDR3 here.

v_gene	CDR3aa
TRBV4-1	ASSQDGGGARNEQF
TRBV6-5	ASSSGIVGVDYGYT
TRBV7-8	ASSFDTYEQY
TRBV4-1	ASSQGQGSTEAF
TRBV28	ASSLQASDTQY
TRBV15	ATSRPTGAFSTDTQY
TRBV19	ASSIEHPSYNEQF
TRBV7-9	ASTSDSYNEQF
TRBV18	ASWGGQGYIHEQY
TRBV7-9	ASSRSDRGLETQY